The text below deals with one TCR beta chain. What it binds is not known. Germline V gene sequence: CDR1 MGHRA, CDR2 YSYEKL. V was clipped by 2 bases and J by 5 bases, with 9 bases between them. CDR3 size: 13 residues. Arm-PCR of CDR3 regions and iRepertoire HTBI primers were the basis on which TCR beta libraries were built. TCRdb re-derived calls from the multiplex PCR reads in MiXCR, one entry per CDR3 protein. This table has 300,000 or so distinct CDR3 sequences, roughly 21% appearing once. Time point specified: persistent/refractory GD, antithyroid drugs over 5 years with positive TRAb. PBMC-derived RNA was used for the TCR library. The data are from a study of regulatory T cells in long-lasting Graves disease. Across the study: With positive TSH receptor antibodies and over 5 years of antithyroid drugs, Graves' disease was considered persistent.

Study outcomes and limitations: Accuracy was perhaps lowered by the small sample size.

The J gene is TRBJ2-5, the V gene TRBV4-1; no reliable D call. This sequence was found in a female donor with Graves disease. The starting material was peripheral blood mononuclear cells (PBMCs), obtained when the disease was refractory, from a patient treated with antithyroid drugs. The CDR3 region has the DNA TGCGCCAGCAGCCAACCTCTCGGGGAGACCCAGTACTTC. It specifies CASSQPLGETQYF.